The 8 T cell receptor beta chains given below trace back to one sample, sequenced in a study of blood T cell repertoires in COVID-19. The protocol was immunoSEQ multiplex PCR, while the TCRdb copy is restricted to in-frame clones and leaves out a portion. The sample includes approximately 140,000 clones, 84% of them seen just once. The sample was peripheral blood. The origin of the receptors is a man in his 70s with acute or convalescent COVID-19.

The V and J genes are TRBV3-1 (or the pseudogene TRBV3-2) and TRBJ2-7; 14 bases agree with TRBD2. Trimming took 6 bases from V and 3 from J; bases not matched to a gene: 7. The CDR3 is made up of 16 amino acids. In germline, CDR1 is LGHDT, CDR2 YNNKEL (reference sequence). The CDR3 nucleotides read TGTGCCAGCAGTAGACTAGCGGGGGGGCCTAGCTACGAGCAGTACTTC. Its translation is CASSRLAGGPSYEQYF.

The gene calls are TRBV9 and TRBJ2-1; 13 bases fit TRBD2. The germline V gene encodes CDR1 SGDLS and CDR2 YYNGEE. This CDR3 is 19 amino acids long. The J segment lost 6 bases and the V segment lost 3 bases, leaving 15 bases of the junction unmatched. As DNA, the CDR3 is TGTGCCAGCAGCGCCCGGGACCCATGGACTAGCGGGAGATTCAATGAGCAGTTCTTC. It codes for CASSARDPWTSGRFNEQFF.

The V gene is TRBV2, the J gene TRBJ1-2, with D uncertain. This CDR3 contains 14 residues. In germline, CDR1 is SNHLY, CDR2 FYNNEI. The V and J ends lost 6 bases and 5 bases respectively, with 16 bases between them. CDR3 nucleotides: TGTGCCAGCAGGAACCGGGTTGTTCAGTATGGCTACACCTTC. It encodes CASRNRVVQYGYTF.

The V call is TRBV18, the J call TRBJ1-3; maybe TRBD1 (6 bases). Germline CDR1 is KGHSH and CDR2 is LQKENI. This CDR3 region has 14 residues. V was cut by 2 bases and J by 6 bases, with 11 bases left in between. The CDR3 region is CASSPSRQENTIYF. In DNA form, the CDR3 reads TGTGCCAGCTCACCATCAAGACAGGAAAACACCATATATTTT.

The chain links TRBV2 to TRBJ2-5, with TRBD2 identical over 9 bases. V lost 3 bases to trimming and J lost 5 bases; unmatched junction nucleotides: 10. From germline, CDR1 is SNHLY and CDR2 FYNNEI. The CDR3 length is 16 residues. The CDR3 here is CASSEPGLAAGETQYF. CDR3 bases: TGTGCCAGCAGTGAGCCGGGACTAGCTGCCGGGGAGACCCAGTACTTC.

The CDR3 loop is CASSKARAQKQGSYNEQFF. The CDR3 coding sequence is TGTGCCAGCAGCAAAGCGAGGGCCCAAAAGCAAGGGTCCTACAATGAGCAGTTCTTC. The chain uses TRBV21-1 and TRBJ2-1; the DNA was not compared with TRBD2, the D call given in the table. TRBV21-1 constitutes a pseudogene. The CDR3 totals 19 residues.

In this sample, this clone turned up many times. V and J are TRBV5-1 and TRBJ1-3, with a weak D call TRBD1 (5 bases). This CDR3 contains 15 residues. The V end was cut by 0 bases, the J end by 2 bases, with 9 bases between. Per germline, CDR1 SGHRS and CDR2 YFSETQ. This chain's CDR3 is CASSLVAGAGNTIYF. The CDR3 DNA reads TGCGCCAGCAGCTTGGTCGCGGGGGCTGGAAACACCATATATTTT.

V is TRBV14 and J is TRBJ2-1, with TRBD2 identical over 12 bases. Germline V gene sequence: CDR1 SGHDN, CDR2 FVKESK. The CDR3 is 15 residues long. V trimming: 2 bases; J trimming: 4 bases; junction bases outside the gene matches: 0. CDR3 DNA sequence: TGTGCCAGCAGCCAAACTAGCGGGGGGTACAATGAGCAGTTCTTC. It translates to CASSQTSGGYNEQFF.